Shown below are 26 T cell receptor beta chains from a single sample sequenced in a study of T cells in tuberculosis. The method was immunoSEQ multiplex PCR; TCRdb's version includes in-frame clones alone and lacks a portion of them. The table lists some 22,000 clones, around 97% of them singletons. Sequenced sample: PBMCs. The receptors here all came from a donor aged 10 to 29 with latent tuberculosis or without tuberculosis infection.

The chain has TRBV19 and TRBJ1-4; 7 bases align to TRBD1. The CDR3 is 15 residues long. The germline V gene has CDR1 LNHDA and CDR2 SQIVND (reference sequence). Germline trimming cut 4 bases from V and 2 bases from J; bases unmatched to any gene: 4. The CDR3 is CASSNGGQTNEKLFF. The CDR3 nucleotides read TGTGCCAGTAGTAACGGGGGACAGACTAATGAAAAACTGTTTTTT. Complete variable domain (other parts from reference TRBV19 and TRBJ1-4): DGGITQSPKYLFRKEGQNVTLSCEQNLNHDAMYWYRQDPGQGLRLIYYSQIVNDFQKGDIAEGYSVSREKKESFPLTVTSAQKNPTAFYLCASSNGGQTNEKLFFGSGTQLSVL.

The chain links TRBV7-2 to TRBJ1-3; a possible D gene is TRBD1 (5 bases). The germline V and J ends were trimmed by 5 bases and 4 bases, with 18 bases remaining between them. Per germline, CDR1 SGHTA and CDR2 FQGNSA. The CDR3 has 16 residues. In nucleotides, the CDR3 is TGTGCCAGCAGCCGAAACGGGAGGGGCGCGGGAAACACCATATATTTT. It specifies CASSRNGRGAGNTIYF.

The chain links TRBV9 to TRBJ2-1; 10 nucleotides line up with TRBD2. The CDR3 has 15 amino acids. Per germline, CDR1 SGDLS and CDR2 YYNGEE. V lost 4 bases, J lost 2 bases, and 3 bases stayed unmatched. The CDR3, as DNA: TGTGCCAGCAGCATGACTAGCGGGCCCTACAATGAGCAGTTCTTC. It is translated as CASSMTSGPYNEQFF.

The chain recombines TRBV15 with TRBJ2-1, with 8 bases fitting TRBD2. The CDR3 is 16 amino acids. J lost 4 bases, V lost 1 base, and 6 bases had no gene match. The V gene's germline CDR1 is LNHNV and CDR2 YYDKDF (reference sequence). CDR3 loop: CATSRGKKREYNEQFF. CDR3 nucleotides: TGTGCCACCAGCAGAGGAAAAAAGCGGGAGTACAATGAGCAGTTCTTC.

V is TRBV25-1 and J is TRBJ1-1; D is unclear. The CDR3 is 13 residues long. V lost 1 base and J lost 1, with 4 bases in between. Germline lookup yields CDR1 MGHDK and CDR2 SYGVNS. CDR3 sequence reads: CASSESWNTEAFF. The DNA of the CDR3 is TGTGCCAGCAGTGAATCTTGGAACACTGAAGCTTTCTTT.

The V and J genes are TRBV19 and TRBJ2-1; 11 positions match TRBD2. The germline CDR1 and CDR2 sequences are LNHDA and SQIVND (reference sequence). The CDR3 extends over 15 amino acids. Germline trimming cut 5 bases from V and 4 bases from J; bases unmatched to any gene: 4. The CDR3: CASSDSGGVYNEQFF. The CDR3 nucleotides are TGTGCCAGTAGTGATAGCGGGGGGGTGTACAATGAGCAGTTCTTC. Based on the CDR3 plus reference TRBV19 and TRBJ2-1, the full variable domain is DGGITQSPKYLFRKEGQNVTLSCEQNLNHDAMYWYRQDPGQGLRLIYYSQIVNDFQKGDIAEGYSVSREKKESFPLTVTSAQKNPTAFYLCASSDSGGVYNEQFFGPGTRLTVL.

This sequence joins TRBV5-1 and TRBJ1-2; maybe TRBD1 (5 bases). The CDR3 runs 15 residues. V was shortened by 2 bases and J by 5 bases, with 16 bases between the two germline ends. CDR1 is SGHRS, CDR2 YFSETQ, per germline. Written as DNA, the CDR3 is TGCGCCAGCAGCTTTCTTGGAGAGACAGCATATGGCTACACCTTC. Protein sequence: CASSFLGETAYGYTF. The variable domain in full, with the rest retrieved from reference TRBV5-1 and TRBJ1-2, is KAGVTQTPRYLIKTRGQQVTLSCSPISGHRSVSWYQQTPGQGLQFLFEYFSETQRNKGNFPGRFSGRQFSNSRSEMNVSTLELGDSALYLCASSFLGETAYGYTFGSGTRLTVV.

The gene calls are TRBV19 and TRBJ2-1, with 11 bases that match TRBD2. J gave up 0 bases and V 5 bases, and 15 bases lay outside the gene matches. The CDR3 is 20 amino acids. The germline V gene has CDR1 LNHDA and CDR2 SQIVND (reference sequence). The CDR3 protein is CASSPASQPLAGGSYNEQFF. The CDR3 DNA is TGTGCCAGTAGTCCAGCCTCCCAGCCCCTAGCGGGGGGCTCCTACAATGAGCAGTTCTTC.

The chain employs TRBV5-1 and TRBJ2-1; 9 bases are shared with TRBD1. Germline assignment: CDR1 SGHRS and CDR2 YFSETQ. CDR3 length: 16 amino acids. The ends lost 0 bases at V and 1 base at J; junction bases unmatched: 2. CDR3 nucleotides: TGCGCCAGCAGCTTGGTGGGACAGGGATCCTACAATGAGCAGTTCTTC. Protein: CASSLVGQGSYNEQFF. The complete variable domain, with remaining parts taken from reference TRBV5-1 and TRBJ2-1, reads KAGVTQTPRYLIKTRGQQVTLSCSPISGHRSVSWYQQTPGQGLQFLFEYFSETQRNKGNFPGRFSGRQFSNSRSEMNVSTLELGDSALYLCASSLVGQGSYNEQFFGPGTRLTVL.

This chain connects TRBV6-1 to TRBJ1-5, with D possibly matching TRBD1 (6 bases). V lost 7 bases to trimming and J lost 0 bases, with 10 bases between them. CDR3 length equals 14 residues. The germline V gene has CDR1 MNHNS and CDR2 SASEGT. The CDR3 bases are TGTGCCAGCACTGGACAGCTTAGCAATCAGCCCCAGCATTTT. It is translated as CASTGQLSNQPQHF.

The count of this clone is one. The rearrangement joins TRBV6-5 to TRBJ1-1; a possible D gene is TRBD1 (6 bases). Trimming cost V 6 bases and J 4 bases, with 18 bases left between them. The germline V gene encodes CDR1 MNHEY and CDR2 SVGAGI. The CDR3 runs 15 residues. Written as DNA, the CDR3 is TGTGCCAGCAGGAGAGTACAGGGTAGTGGCACTGAAGCTTTCTTT. The encoded protein is CASRRVQGSGTEAFF.

The chain combines TRBV19 with TRBJ1-1; D is undetermined. V was clipped by 3 bases and J by 1 base, with 9 bases between them. The CDR3 extends over 14 amino acids. Germline loops: CDR1 LNHDA, CDR2 SQIVND (reference sequence). The CDR3 DNA reads as TGTGCCAGTAGTATTGGACGGGAGAACACTGAAGCTTTCTTT. It translates to CASSIGRENTEAFF.

The chain recombines TRBV7-8 with TRBJ2-2; TRBD2 aligns across 9 bases. This CDR3 spans 15 amino acids. Germline V gene sequence: CDR1 SGHVS, CDR2 FQNEAQ. J was trimmed by 7 bases and V by 3 bases; bases with no gene match: 6. The CDR3 loop is CASSFVLAGHGELFF. CDR3 nucleotide sequence: TGTGCCAGCAGCTTTGTCCTAGCGGGGCACGGGGAGCTGTTTTTT. Based on the CDR3 plus reference TRBV7-8 and TRBJ2-2, the full variable domain is GAGVSQSPRYKVAKRGQDVALRCDPISGHVSLFWYQQALGQGPEFLTYFQNEAQLDKSGLPSDRFFAERPEGSVSTLKIQRTQQEDSAVYLCASSFVLAGHGELFFGEGSRLTVL.

The rearrangement uses TRBV2 and TRBJ2-3; D possibly corresponds to TRBD2 (7 bases). Per the germline V gene, CDR1 is SNHLY and CDR2 is FYNNEI. The CDR3 is 15 residues long. V lost 8 bases, J lost 2 bases, and 17 bases lay in between. The CDR3 region is CASFEIGGATDTQYF. DNA of the CDR3: TGTGCCAGCTTTGAGATTGGGGGGGCCACAGATACGCAGTATTTT.

The chain is built from TRBV2 and TRBJ2-7; 8 bases align to TRBD1. CDR3 length: 15 amino acids. Germline values: CDR1 SNHLY, CDR2 FYNNEI. The J segment lost 6 bases and the V segment lost 5 bases, leaving 12 bases of the junction unmatched. CDR3 nucleotide sequence: TGTGCCAGCAGTCGATCGACAGGGGTAGCAGGCGAGCAGTACTTC. Its protein is CASSRSTGVAGEQYF.

This clone was counted only a few times. The V gene is TRBV5-6, the J gene TRBJ1-5; 7 bases match TRBD1. The CDR3 spans 15 residues. Trimming took 6 bases from V and 4 from J; bases not matched to a gene: 10. Germline assignment: CDR1 SGHDT and CDR2 YYEEEE. The CDR3 reads CASNVRGLGNQPQHF. CDR3 coding DNA: TGTGCCAGCAACGTGAGGGGGCTTGGGAATCAGCCCCAGCATTTT.

This chain joins TRBV7-2 and TRBJ1-6, with D possibly matching TRBD1 (6 bases). The V end was cut by 4 bases, the J end by 7 bases, with 14 bases between. This CDR3 has 15 amino acids. Germline V gene data show CDR1 as SGHTA and CDR2 as FQGNSA. CDR3 sequence (DNA): TGTGCCAGCAGCTCCGGGACACTGTCAAATTCACCCCTCCACTTT. This translates into CASSSGTLSNSPLHF.

The chain recombines TRBV4-1 with TRBJ2-7, with 7 bases matching TRBD2. V lost 0 bases and J lost 2; bases outside the gene matches: 13. The CDR3 is 18 amino acids. CDR1 is MGHRA, CDR2 YSYEKL, per germline. CDR3 sequence: CASSQEGGPGTITYEQYF. CDR3 DNA sequence: TGCGCCAGCAGCCAAGAGGGAGGGCCCGGAACTATTACCTACGAGCAGTACTTC.

This chain's CDR3 is CSVPDRGRGGYTF. The CDR3 coding sequence is TGCAGCGTTCCGGACAGGGGGCGAGGGGGCTACACCTTC. The V call is TRBV29-1, the J call TRBJ1-2; 11 bases are shared with TRBD1. CDR1 is SQVTM, CDR2 ANQGSEA, per germline. The CDR3 loop spans 13 amino acids. V gave up 5 bases and J gave up 8 bases; unmatched junction bases: 7.

The CDR3 sequence is CASGGAGFHLFSGANVLTF. Written as DNA, the CDR3 is TGTGCCAGCGGGGGGGCCGGGTTCCACCTCTTCTCTGGGGCCAACGTCCTGACTTTC. The chain employs TRBV27 and TRBJ2-6; D may be TRBD2 (7 bases). V lost 8 bases and J 0 bases, leaving 23 bases between the germline ends. The CDR3 runs 19 residues. The germline V gene has CDR1 MNHEY and CDR2 SMNVEV (reference sequence).

This rearrangement joins TRBV7-6 to TRBJ2-2; TRBD2 matches at 7 bases. Germline V CDR1 and CDR2: SGHVS, FNYEAQ. The CDR3 covers 19 residues. Losses at the gene ends were 5 bases for V and 0 bases for J; bases not matched to a gene: 15. The CDR3 nucleotides are TGTGCCAGCAGCCCCTACTTTTGGCGGGAGCGGGCGAACACCGGGGAGCTGTTTTTT. Amino acid sequence: CASSPYFWRERANTGELFF.

V is TRBV7-6 and J is TRBJ1-1; D is uncertain. CDR1 and CDR2 from the germline V gene are SGHVS and FNYEAQ. The CDR3 spans 15 residues. The V and J ends lost 1 base and 4 bases respectively, with 13 bases between them. CDR3 nucleotides: TGTGCCAGCAGCTTAGTATTACAATCGGGCACTGAAGCTTTCTTT. Protein product: CASSLVLQSGTEAFF.

The chain is built from TRBV7-3 and TRBJ1-1; tentative D call: TRBD1 (5 bases). V lost 4 bases and J lost 1, with 10 bases in between. Per the germline V gene, CDR1 is SGHTA and CDR2 is FQGTGA. The CDR3 is 14 amino acids. CDR3 bases: TGTGCCAGCAGCTCTTCCGGGGGGAACACTGAAGCTTTCTTT. Its protein is CASSSSGGNTEAFF.

The chain recombines TRBV7-3 with TRBJ2-2; 8 nucleotides line up with TRBD1. The CDR3 runs 18 residues. The V gene's germline CDR1 is SGHTA and CDR2 FQGTGA. Germline trimming cut 1 base from V and 5 bases from J; bases unmatched to any gene: 12. The chain's CDR3 is CASSLIPGQEGNTGELFF. CDR3 nucleotides: TGTGCCAGCAGCTTAATACCGGGACAGGAGGGGAATACCGGGGAGCTGTTTTTT. The whole variable domain, remainder taken from reference TRBV7-3 and TRBJ2-2, is GAGVSQTPSNKVTEKGKYVELRCDPISGHTALYWYRQSLGQGPEFLIYFQGTGAADDSGLPNDRFFAVRPEGSVSTLKIQRTERGDSAVYLCASSLIPGQEGNTGELFFGEGSRLTVL.

This chain connects TRBV30 to TRBJ1-5, with TRBD1 matching over 7 bases. V shed 5 bases and J 6 bases; nucleotides not matched to a gene: 13. The germline V gene has CDR1 GTSNPN and CDR2 SVGIG (reference sequence). The CDR3 sequence is 15 residues long. DNA for the CDR3: TGTGCCTGGCGACCCCCGGGACAGTTTCTTCAGCCCCAGCATTTT. Encoded protein: CAWRPPGQFLQPQHF.

The chain has TRBV27 and TRBJ1-2; 8 bases are a match to TRBD1. V was pared by 6 bases and J by 9 bases, with 9 bases of the junction left unmatched. CDR3 length equals 13 residues. Germline CDR1 reads MNHEY; CDR2 reads SMNVEV (reference sequence). CDR3 nucleotide sequence: TGTGCCAGCAGATACCTGGGACAGGAGAGCTACACCTTC. Translating gives CASRYLGQESYTF.